The TCR beta chain described here comes from a study of a mutant IDH1 vaccine in newly diagnosed glioma. Assay: immunoSEQ multiplex PCR; the TCRdb copy retains only in-frame clones and omits some. Counted here are about 55,000 clones, about 80% occurring once; the ten biggest clones make up roughly 6%. Looked up from germline, CDR1 is SNHLY and CDR2 is FYNNEI. This CDR3 is built from 13 residues. The V and J ends lost 9 bases and 2 bases respectively, with 11 bases between them. Turning to this clone: Its matching antigen is unknown.

As to time point: week 23, last vaccination. Doses of 300 ug of mutant IDH1 20-mer peptide were given with topical imiquimod. This TCR was recovered from a man in his forties with glioma. The chain joins TRBV2 to TRBJ1-3, with a weak D call TRBD1 (5 bases). The sample in question was PBMCs, obtained from a glioma patient whose treatment included an IDH1 peptide vaccine. The CDR3 here is CASDMTAGNTIYF. The DNA for the CDR3 is TGTGCCAGTGATATGACAGCTGGAAACACCATATATTTT.